Below are 2 T cell receptor beta chains sequenced from a single sample in a study of blood T cell repertoires in COVID-19. TCRdb's copy holds only in-frame clones and misses some; the assay was immunoSEQ multiplex PCR. The table has approximately 310,000 clones, about 85% seen once; the top ten hold around 1.9%. Material for sequencing was PBMCs or T cells enriched from blood (not recorded which). Receptors were obtained from a woman aged 25 to 39 who had been exposed to COVID-19.

The rearrangement joins TRBV12-3 or TRBV12-4 to TRBJ2-5, with unresolved D. This CDR3 is 11 amino acids long. V lost 7 bases and J lost 2, with 5 bases in between. The CDR3 DNA reads TGTGCCAGCACCCTACAAGAGACCCAGTACTTC. It encodes CASTLQETQYF.

V and J are TRBV18 and TRBJ2-7; 8 bases line up with TRBD1. CDR3 size: 12 residues. With V trimmed by 6 bases and J by 5 bases, 3 bases remained unmatched. Germline V gene data show CDR1 as KGHSH and CDR2 as LQKENI. CDR3 coding DNA: TGTGCCAGCTCGACAGGGGTGGACGAGCAGTACTTC. This codes for CASSTGVDEQYF.